A single sample is the source of the 7 T cell receptor beta chains below, sequenced in a study of CD8+CD57+ T cells in acquired aplastic anemia. It was genomic DNA that served as the template for profiling TCR beta VDJ and CDR3. One entry per CDR3 protein results from TCRdb running MiXCR on the reads. The data contain approximately 160,000 distinct CDR3 sequences, around 40% of them singletons. The sequencing sample was made of sorted CD4+, CD8+, or CD8+CD57+ T cells (not recorded which) from PBMCs. These receptors were collected from a human donor in good health.

The V call is TRBV27, the J call TRBJ1-2; D is unresolved. The CDR3 runs to 13 residues. Germline lookup yields CDR1 MNHEY and CDR2 SMNVEV (reference sequence). Trimming pared 5 bases from V and 4 bases from J, leaving 11 bases between. The CDR3 is CASSPNRGYGYTF. CDR3 in DNA: TGTGCCAGCAGTCCGAACCGGGGCTATGGCTACACCTTC.

This clonotype was seen many times. The V and J genes are TRBV20-1 and TRBJ2-1; TRBD2 matches 9 bases. Trimming removed 4 bases from V and 5 bases from J; junction bases left unmatched: 6. The CDR3 totals 14 residues. The V gene's germline CDR1 is DFQATT and CDR2 SNEGSKA (reference sequence). CDR3 DNA: TGCAGTGCTACCCTTAGCGGGGGTAACAATGAGCAGTTCTTC. This gives the protein CSATLSGGNNEQFF.

The chain combines TRBV12-3 or TRBV12-4 with TRBJ2-1; 13 nucleotides agree with TRBD2. This CDR3 spans 15 amino acids. V shed 6 bases and J 10 bases; nucleotides not matched to a gene: 9. The CDR3 DNA reads TGTGCCAGCAGCCGACTAGCGGGGGGAGCCCGGGAGCAGTTCTTC. This gives the protein CASSRLAGGAREQFF.

Remarks on this clonotype: This clone may be a read error of a much larger clone one base away. The V gene is TRBV5-1, the J gene TRBJ2-5; TRBD2 aligns across 11 bases. The junction had 8 bases not matched to a gene; V was cut back by 2 bases and J by 2 bases. Germline loops: CDR1 SGHRS, CDR2 YFSETQ. The CDR3 covers 17 residues. The CDR3 loop is CASSFVLAGGNQETQYF. The CDR3 DNA follows: TGCGCCAGCAGCTTTGTTCTAGCGGGGGGAAATCAAGAGACCCAGTACTTC.

As for this clonotype: One end of the junction varies from germline; a read error may be responsible. This chain joins TRBV10-2 and TRBJ2-7, with D possibly being TRBD1 (5 bases). CDR3 size: 12 residues. Germline V lookup: CDR1 WSHSY, CDR2 SAAADI. The chain's CDR3 is CASSEDSFEQCF. CDR3 nucleotide sequence: TGCGCCAGCAGTGAGGACAGCTTCGAGCAGTGCTTC.

This rearrangement joins TRBV10-2 to TRBJ2-1; tentatively, D is TRBD1 or TRBD2 (6 bases each). V was trimmed by 7 bases and J by 9 bases, leaving 16 bases between them. The CDR3 extends over 13 amino acids. Germline loops: CDR1 WSHSY, CDR2 SAAADI. CDR3 amino acids: CASKGGTPSEQFF. CDR3 DNA sequence: TGCGCCAGCAAAGGGGGGACCCCCAGTGAGCAGTTCTTC.

About this clonotype itself: Germline is not matched at one junction end, which may reflect a read error. This sequence joins TRBV6-1 and TRBJ1-1, with a tentative D call TRBD1 (6 bases). CDR3 size: 15 residues. Germline V lookup: CDR1 MNHNS, CDR2 SASEGT. The DNA of the CDR3 is TGTGCCTGCAGTCGAACAGGGTTCTCGTACACTGAAGCTTTCTTT. Translated, it gives CACSRTGFSYTEAFF.